This T cell receptor beta chain was identified during a study of blood T cell repertoires in COVID-19 (dated by TCRdb to the early 2020s). In terms of the full investigation: Samples from collaborators originated in the United States, Italy and Spain and spanned both the acute and convalescent phases of COVID-19. The prospective study material was composed of cDNA or gDNA derived from T cells, B-cell-depleted T cells, or PBMCs. Deeply sampled blood TCRbeta repertoires from subjects exposed to, actively infected with, or recovered from COVID-19 were included in the dataset. The repertoires were released in a freely available public database intended as a resource for research on the immune response to SARS-CoV-2. The samples were drawn from the first 160 participants of the ongoing ImmuneRACE study and from under 1,500 subjects provided by 6 global collaborators. Nearly every sample came with metadata listing a de-identified subject ID, COVID-19 status, age in years and sex. HLA class I and class II types, where available, came from metadata supplied by the sample provider rather than from assay-based typing.

The collaborating institutions used their own protocols to collect whole blood in K2EDTA tubes. For TCRbeta analysis, collaborator samples were shipped as frozen whole blood, as isolated PBMCs, or as DNA extracted from either sample type. The CDR3 sequence holds 15 residues, the cysteine and phenylalanine included. The only DNA kept is the CDR3, 45 bases in frame from the first base. As encoded in the germline V gene, CDR1 is SNHLY while CDR2 is FYNNEI. V is reduced by 2 bases and J by 4 bases, leaving a spacing of 12 bases between them. As regards this clone: Its specific antigen is unknown. The record has no base qualities; no much larger clone is one base away.

Overall study outcomes, separate from this receptor: The amount of clinical and demographic metadata varied by source and participant and was provided uncurated.

TCRbeta CDR3 regions were amplified from genomic DNA using the immunoSEQ Assay, a bias-controlled multiplex PCR. As for how the authors treated the data: The number of nucleated cells in each sample was estimated from the amplification of reference gene primers within the assay. Sequence reads were collapsed and filtered to measure the absolute abundance of every unique TCRbeta CDR3 rearrangement. For each sample, productive Simpson clonality was calculated by taking the square root of Simpson's diversity index across productive rearrangements. What TCRdb holds here is the immuneACCESS table cut down to in-frame rearrangements. Part of the clones is not present; checked against another copy, under half of the missing clones reflect an unresolved V gene, and the others are unexplained. The DNA was the basis for D and trimming; V, J and clone size are from that table. The sample records roughly 56,000 clones, just under 85% of which are singletons. The ten biggest clones cover 5.3% of the sample.

This TCR came from a man in his sixties or seventies with acute or convalescent COVID-19. The V gene is TRBV2 and the J gene is TRBJ1-5, with the D gene call left open. Sequenced: peripheral blood. The CDR3 protein is CASSESAGLNQPQHF. The sequenced DNA is TGTGCCAGCAGTGAATCAGCGGGTCTTAATCAGCCCCAGCATTTT.